The clone carrying this T cell receptor beta chain was detected once. This record comes from a study of blood T cells in healthy people across ages. It was with a sample-barcoded 5' primer and a J-beta primer mix that a second PCR of about 6 to 12 cycles was run. TCRdb analysed the 5' RACE reads with MiXCR anew, one entry per CDR3 protein. The sample lists about 680,000 distinct CDR3 sequences, 45% to 50% occurring once. This receptor was identified in a woman aged 55-70 years in good health. The material sequenced was blood.

The CDR3 loop reads CASRRTGLEQYF. In DNA form, the CDR3 reads TGTGCCAGCAGGCGGACAGGGCTCGAGCAGTACTTC. This sequence joins TRBV27 and TRBJ2-5; 8 nucleotides agree with TRBD1. The assigned J gene may be wrong: the sequence end matches TRBJ2-7 better. Germline V CDR1 and CDR2: MNHEY, SMNVEV (reference sequence). The CDR3 contains 12 residues.